This T cell receptor (beta chain) appears in the sequencing data of a study of read filtering for tumor transcriptome and immune sequencing. From roughly 390 ng of RNA, a library with molecular barcoded alpha/delta and beta/gamma adaptors was made. Via MiXCR, TCRdb re-called the reads, giving one row per CDR3 protein. The table has roughly 35,000 distinct CDR3 sequences, roughly an eighth seen once; the top ten hold roughly 40%. This clonotype was seen repeatedly, ten times or more. The CDR3 totals 14 residues. J was trimmed by 4 bases and V by 3 bases; bases with no gene match: 2. Germline assignment: CDR1 MNHEY and CDR2 SVGAGI.

The chain uses TRBV6-5 and TRBJ1-4; the match to TRBD1 covers 7 bases. The sample comprised a population of CD138-negative cells sorted from bone marrow. This clonotype originated in a donor aged 40 or older with multiple myeloma. CDR3 protein: CASSYAGGNEKLFF. CDR3 sequence (DNA): TGTGCCAGCAGTTATGCAGGGGGTAATGAAAAACTGTTTTTT.